A selection of T cell receptor beta chains follows, all from one sample in a study of T cells in Graves' hyperthyroidism and ophthalmopathy. TCRdb fed the multiplex PCR reads into MiXCR, producing one record per CDR3 protein. Among some 720,000 distinct CDR3 sequences listed, 16% were seen once. Source material: blood. The receptors originated from a man aged 18 to 30 with Graves' hyperthyroidism. The CDR3 runs from the conserved cysteine through the conserved F or W. The order of the fields is CDR3 length, V gene, clone size, D gene, J gene, CDR3 protein, CDR3 DNA. The D gene is left open where the match is weak. Clone size, where shown, is once, few, many, or a class for clones that have expanded.

>18|TRBV6-1|many|TRBD1|TRBJ2-5
CASSHGTGPVAISETQYF
TGTGCCAGCAGTCACGGGACAGGGCCCGTCGCGATATCGGAGACCCAGTACTTC
>18|TRBV27|few|-|TRBJ1-6
CASSLFFRGSSYNSPLHF
TGTGCCAGCAGTTTATTCTTCAGGGGAAGCTCCTATAATTCACCCCTCCACTTT
>13|TRBV2|many|TRBD1|TRBJ2-5
CASRRDREETQYF
TGTGCCAGCAGACGGGACAGAGAAGAGACCCAGTACTTC
>15|TRBV11-2|many|-|TRBJ2-5
CASSSDGPFGGTQYF
TGTGCCAGCAGCTCCGATGGGCCCTTCGGCGGGACCCAGTACTTC
>14|TRBV11-2|once|-|TRBJ1-5
CASSLSGWNQPQHF
TGTGCCAGCAGCTTATCAGGTTGGAATCAGCCCCAGCATTTT
>15|TRBV7-9|-|-|TRBJ2-2
CASSPLLGDTGELFF
TGTGCCAGCAGCCCACTGCTTGGGGACACCGGGGAGCTGTTTTTT
>15|TRBV3-1|many|-|TRBJ2-3
CASSQAGRSTDTQYF
TGTGCCAGCAGCCAAGCTGGGCGGTCCACAGATACGCAGTATTTT
>14|TRBV5-4|-|-|TRBJ1-4
CASSLDSPNEKLFF
TGTGCCAGCAGCTTGGACAGCCCTAATGAAAAACTGTTTTTT
>13|TRBV2|few|TRBD1|TRBJ1-2
CASRTGRGGGYTF
TGTGCCAGCAGGACAGGGCGAGGAGGGGGCTACACCTTC
>15|TRBV7-2|few|TRBD1|TRBJ2-7
CASGKQGSLFYEQYF
TGTGCCAGCGGGAAACAGGGGTCGTTATTCTACGAGCAGTACTTC
>13|TRBV2|-|-|TRBJ1-5
CASSETQGKPQHF
TGTGCCAGCAGTGAAACACAAGGGAAGCCCCAGCATTTT
>11|TRBV30|many|-|TRBJ2-1
CAWRRGNEQFF
TGTGCCTGGAGAAGGGGCAATGAGCAGTTCTTC